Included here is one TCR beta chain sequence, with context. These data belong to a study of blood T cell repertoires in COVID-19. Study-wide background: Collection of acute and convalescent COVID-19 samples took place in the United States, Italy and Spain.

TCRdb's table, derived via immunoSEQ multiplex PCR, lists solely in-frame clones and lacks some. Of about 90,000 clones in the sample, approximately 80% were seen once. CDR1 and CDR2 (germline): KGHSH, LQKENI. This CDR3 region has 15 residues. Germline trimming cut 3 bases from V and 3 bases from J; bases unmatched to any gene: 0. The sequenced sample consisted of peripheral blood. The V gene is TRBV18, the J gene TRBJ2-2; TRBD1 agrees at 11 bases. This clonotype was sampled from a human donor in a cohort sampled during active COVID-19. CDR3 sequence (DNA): TGTGCCAGCTCACCGGGACAGGGGGACACCGGGGAGCTGTTTTTT. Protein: CASSPGQGDTGELFF.